The sequence of this T cell receptor (beta chain) was determined in a study of shared clonotypes between healthy human individuals. Study-level results: Generation probability values for non-shared clonotypes were lower than those for clonotypes shared by all four donors.

With regard to this clone: Its antigen is undetermined.

Libraries were prepared by immunoSEQ multiplex PCR; TCRdb keeps only in-frame clonotypes and omits some of them. The sample carries millions of clones, 93% recorded once. Cells designated naive CD8 were CD45RO-negative and were positively selected for CCR7, with terminally differentiated effector memory CD45RA+ cells excluded. Trimming took 2 bases from V and 0 from J; bases not matched to a gene: 2. Germline V gives CDR1 LNHNV, CDR2 YYDKDF (reference sequence). There are 16 residues in the CDR3. The sequenced sample consisted of naive CD8+ T cells from PBMCs. The receptor was derived from a man younger than 35 in good health. Some clones in this sample may be carry-over from other donors' samples. The chain combines TRBV15 with TRBJ2-3, with 10 nucleotides matching TRBD2. The CDR3 region is CATSRRAGGSTDTQYF. CDR3 nucleotides: TGTGCCACCAGCAGAAGAGCGGGAGGGAGCACAGATACGCAGTATTTT.